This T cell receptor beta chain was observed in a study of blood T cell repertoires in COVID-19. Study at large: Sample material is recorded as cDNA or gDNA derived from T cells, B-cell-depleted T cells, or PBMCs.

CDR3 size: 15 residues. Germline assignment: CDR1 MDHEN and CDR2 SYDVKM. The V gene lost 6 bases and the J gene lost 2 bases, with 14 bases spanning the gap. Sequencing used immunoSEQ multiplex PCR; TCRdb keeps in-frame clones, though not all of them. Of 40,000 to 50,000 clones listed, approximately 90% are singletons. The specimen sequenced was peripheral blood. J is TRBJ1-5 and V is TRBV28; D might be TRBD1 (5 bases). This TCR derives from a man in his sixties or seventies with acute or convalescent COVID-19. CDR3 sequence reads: CASRPDGGGNQPQHF. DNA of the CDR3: TGTGCCAGCAGGCCCGACGGGGGAGGCAATCAGCCCCAGCATTTT.